The present TCR beta chain was sequenced within a study of T-cell memory formation after mild COVID-19. This clonotype was seen many times. The antigen remains undetermined. Germline CDR1 reads SGHRS; CDR2 reads YFSETQ. The CDR3 spans 16 residues. V was trimmed by 0 bases and J by 1 base, leaving 13 bases between them. Using constant-segment primers, 5'RACE produced TCR alpha and TCR beta cDNA libraries carrying sample barcodes and UMIs. TCRdb re-analysed the 5' RACE reads in MiXCR, keeping a single row per CDR3 protein. The sample lists hundreds of thousands of distinct CDR3 sequences; about 22% were seen once. Study-wide results and limits: Later expanders leaned CD4+, whereas clones that contracted between day 15 and 85 were balanced CD4/CD8. A subset of responding clones appeared in pre-infection memory, suggesting cross-reactive memory joined.

The clonotype was recovered from an adult woman who had mild COVID-19 (a few samples of this study predate the infection). Cell type and time point are not known. The J gene is TRBJ1-1, the V gene TRBV5-1; no clear D. Sequencing was carried out using PBMCs or a T cell subset sorted from them (not recorded which). The CDR3 DNA is TGCGCCAGCAGCTTGGTCCCCTGGAACAGGAACACTGAAGCTTTCTTT. Residues: CASSLVPWNRNTEAFF. The whole variable domain, filled in from reference TRBV5-1 and TRBJ1-1, reads KAGVTQTPRYLIKTRGQQVTLSCSPISGHRSVSWYQQTPGQGLQFLFEYFSETQRNKGNFPGRFSGRQFSNSRSEMNVSTLELGDSALYLCASSLVPWNRNTEAFFGQGTRLTVV.